These 13 T cell receptor beta chains originate from one sample sequenced in a study of human T cells and chemical hapten exposure. The time point is: patch test 3, about 24 weeks after DPC sensitization. Sample treatment: therapeutic diphenylcyclopropenone sensitization with weekly scalp DPC. TCRdb redid the calling of the RACE reads with MiXCR, one entry per CDR3 protein. The table records tens of thousands of distinct CDR3 sequences, roughly 13% of them present only once. The starting material was whole blood, obtained in connection with sensitization to the hapten diphenylcyclopropenone (DPC). These receptors were obtained from a woman aged 45-65 years with alopecia areata. Some clones in this sample may be carry-over from other donors' samples.

This clonotype has a count of ten or more. The chain uses TRBV29-1 and TRBJ2-3, with D possibly matching TRBD2 (5 bases). Trimming stripped 5 bases from V and 6 bases from J, with 12 bases between. Germline lookup yields CDR1 SQVTM and CDR2 ANQGSEA. This CDR3 spans 12 amino acids. CDR3 amino acids: CSVRSGSDTQYF. As DNA, the CDR3 is TGCAGCGTTCGCAGCGGATCGGATACGCAGTATTTT.

This clonotype was seen at least ten times. The chain joins TRBV19 to TRBJ1-5; no clear D gene. V was trimmed by 8 bases and J by 9 bases, leaving 11 bases between them. This CDR3 is 11 amino acids long. Germline V gives CDR1 LNHDA, CDR2 SQIVND (reference sequence). CDR3 sequence (DNA): TGTGCCAGTGGGGTCCGTCGGCCCCAGCATTTT. Its protein is CASGVRRPQHF. The full variable domain, completed using reference TRBV19 and TRBJ1-5, is DGGITQSPKYLFRKEGQNVTLSCEQNLNHDAMYWYRQDPGQGLRLIYYSQIVNDFQKGDIAEGYSVSREKKESFPLTVTSAQKNPTAFYLCASGVRRPQHFGDGTRLSIL.

This clonotype appeared many times. The chain couples TRBV2 to TRBJ2-1; TRBD2 agrees at 12 bases. Germline CDR1 reads SNHLY; CDR2 reads FYNNEI. This CDR3 is built from 15 residues. The V and J ends lost 5 bases and 2 bases, in that order; junction bases with no gene match: 1. The CDR3 sequence is CASSPSGRAYNEQFF. The DNA for the CDR3 is TGTGCCAGCAGTCCTAGCGGGAGGGCCTACAATGAGCAGTTCTTC.

This rearrangement joins TRBV20-1 to TRBJ2-3, with TRBD2 identical over 7 bases. From germline, CDR1 is DFQATT and CDR2 SNEGSKA (reference sequence). The CDR3 has 16 residues. V trimming: 3 bases; J trimming: 6 bases; junction bases outside the gene matches: 15. The DNA of the CDR3 is TGCAGTGCTAGTTGGCTTCCGGGGGAGGGCCGGGATACGCAGTATTTT. It codes for CSASWLPGEGRDTQYF.

This sequence joins TRBV5-4 and TRBJ1-2; D is possibly TRBD1 (5 bases). The CDR3 is made up of 14 amino acids. V was pared by 4 bases and J by 1 base, with 11 bases between. Per germline, CDR1 SGHNT and CDR2 YYREEE (reference sequence). CDR3 in amino acids: CASSVDSYNYGYTF. In nucleotides, the CDR3 is TGTGCCAGCAGCGTCGACAGCTATAACTATGGCTACACCTTC. Variable domain in full (rest from reference TRBV5-4 and TRBJ1-2): ETGVTQSPTHLIKTRGQQVTLRCSSQSGHNTVSWYQQALGQGPQFIFQYYREEENGRGNFPPRFSGLQFPNYSSELNVNALELDDSALYLCASSVDSYNYGYTFGSGTRLTVV.

This clonotype came up a few times. The chain has TRBV7-9 and TRBJ2-3, with D possibly matching TRBD2 (6 bases). V was shortened by 6 bases and J by 8 bases, with 12 bases between the two germline ends. Germline CDR1 reads SEHNR; CDR2 reads FQNEAQ (reference sequence). The CDR3 loop spans 12 amino acids. CDR3 sequence (DNA): TGTGCCAGCAGTCAGTCGGGGGTTACGCAGTATTTT. Its translation is CASSQSGVTQYF.

This clonotype was recorded many times. An end of the junction does not agree with germline; a read error may underlie this. The chain joins TRBV2 to TRBJ1-2; D is unresolved. CDR1 and CDR2 (germline): SNHLY, FYNNEI. This CDR3 has 16 residues. DNA of the CDR3: TGTGCCAGCAGGGAAGAGAGTACTAGGACTGGCTATGGCTACACCTTC. Translation gives CASREESTRTGYGYTF.

The gene calls are TRBV12-3 or TRBV12-4 and TRBJ1-4; no clear D. This CDR3 spans 16 amino acids. The V gene lost 6 bases and the J gene lost 2 bases, with 16 bases spanning the gap. CDR3 nucleotide sequence: TGTGCCAGCAGAGCCGGGCCCCCAGGCACTAATGAAAAACTGTTTTTT. Residues: CASRAGPPGTNEKLFF.

In this sample, this clonotype turned up a few times. This chain joins TRBV29-1 and TRBJ2-3; 11 bases agree with TRBD2. J was trimmed by 0 bases and V by 7 bases; bases with no gene match: 6. CDR1 is SQVTM and CDR2 is ANQGSEA in the germline V gene. CDR3 length equals 15 residues. CDR3 coding DNA: TGCAGCGCCAGGGGACTAGCGGCTAGCACAGATACGCAGTATTTT. As protein: CSARGLAASTDTQYF.

This clonotype has a count of ten or more. V usage is TRBV6-2 or TRBV6-3 and J usage is TRBJ2-1; TRBD2 aligns across 7 bases. This CDR3 has 16 amino acids. Trimming cost V 0 bases and J 3 bases; bases outside gene matches: 5. Per germline, CDR1 MNHEY and CDR2 SVGEGT. The CDR3 spells CASSYSREKDYNEQFF. The CDR3 region has the DNA TGTGCCAGCAGTTACTCGCGGGAGAAGGACTACAATGAGCAGTTCTTC.

V gene TRBV9 combines with J gene TRBJ2-3; perhaps TRBD1 as D (5 bases). From germline, CDR1 is SGDLS and CDR2 YYNGEE. The CDR3 spans 13 residues. V was cut by 5 bases and J by 0 bases, with 7 bases left in between. The CDR3 spells CASSRQSTDTQYF. The CDR3 DNA follows: TGTGCCAGCAGTAGACAGAGCACAGATACGCAGTATTTT.

The chain employs TRBV29-1 and TRBJ2-2; D remains unclear. Trimming took 4 bases from V and 1 from J, leaving 4 bases between them. The CDR3 consists of 12 residues. Per the germline V gene, CDR1 is SQVTM and CDR2 is ANQGSEA. The CDR3 region is CSVGENTGELFF. CDR3 DNA sequence: TGCAGCGTTGGGGAGAACACCGGGGAGCTGTTTTTT.

The chain uses TRBV25-1 and TRBJ2-7, with unresolved D. V dropped 4 bases and J dropped 4 bases, with 5 bases sitting between them. Germline CDR1 MGHDK, CDR2 SYGVNS. The CDR3 contains 11 residues. The CDR3 protein is CASSGHYEQYF. CDR3 DNA: TGTGCCAGCAGTGGCCATTACGAGCAGTACTTC.